This entry is about one TCR beta chain. CDR1 and CDR2 (germline): MGHRA, YSYEKL. V shed 3 bases and J 7 bases; nucleotides not matched to a gene: 16. This CDR3 has 17 amino acids. The sample belongs to a study of OX40 agonist ivuxolimab in advanced cancers. Sequencing was performed with immunoSEQ multiplex PCR; in TCRdb, only in-frame clones are kept and a portion is missing. This table has about 22,000 clones, around four fifths appearing once. This chain links TRBV4-1 with TRBJ2-7, with 9 bases aligning to TRBD1. The sequence came from an adult with an advanced solid tumor such as melanoma, head and neck, liver or kidney cancer. The sequences come from CD4+ or CD8+ T cells sorted from blood, collected in a trial of the OX40 agonist ivuxolimab. CDR3 coding DNA: TGCGCCAGCAGCCAGGTCACCGGGACAGGGCCCTGGGATGAGCAGTACTTC. Encoded protein: CASSQVTGTGPWDEQYF.